The 27 T cell receptor beta chains reported below all come from one sample, sequenced in a study of blood T cell repertoires in COVID-19. TCRdb's table, derived via immunoSEQ multiplex PCR, lists solely in-frame clones and lacks some. The table includes tens of thousands of clones, around 91% detected once. Sequencing used peripheral blood. The receptors derive from a woman in her fifties or sixties in a cohort sampled during active COVID-19.

This sequence joins TRBV7-9 and TRBJ1-2; D is ambiguous. The germline V and J ends were trimmed by 4 bases and 5 bases, with 8 bases remaining between them. The germline V gene encodes CDR1 SEHNR and CDR2 FQNEAQ (reference sequence). CDR3 length: 12 residues. CDR3 residues: CASSSGIYGYTF. In nucleotides, the CDR3 is TGTGCCAGCAGCTCGGGGATTTATGGCTACACCTTC.

The chain uses TRBV5-4 and TRBJ2-7, with D possibly matching TRBD1 (5 bases). Germline loops: CDR1 SGHNT, CDR2 YYREEE (reference sequence). The CDR3 spans 15 residues. V was shortened by 3 bases and J by 3 bases, with 16 bases between the two germline ends. The DNA of the CDR3 is TGTGCCAGCAGCTCAATTCAGGGTGGTCGCTACGAGCAGTACTTC. Its translation: CASSSIQGGRYEQYF. The complete variable domain, with remaining parts taken from reference TRBV5-4 and TRBJ2-7, reads ETGVTQSPTHLIKTRGQQVTLRCSSQSGHNTVSWYQQALGQGPQFIFQYYREEENGRGNFPPRFSGLQFPNYSSELNVNALELDDSALYLCASSSIQGGRYEQYFGPGTRLTVT.

CDR3: CASRASGGAGTEAFF. CDR3 coding DNA: TGTGCCAGCAGAGCCAGTGGGGGGGCCGGCACTGAAGCTTTCTTT. The V call is TRBV6-4, the J call TRBJ1-1, with D maybe TRBD1 (6 bases). This CDR3 has 15 residues. V shed 6 bases and J shed 4 bases, with 18 bases lying between them. Germline CDR1 is MRHNA and CDR2 is SNTAGT.

A single count supports this clone. This chain uses TRBV2 with TRBJ2-1, with D perhaps TRBD1 (5 bases). The CDR3 consists of 14 residues. Per the germline V gene, CDR1 is SNHLY and CDR2 is FYNNEI. V was clipped by 7 bases and J by 6 bases, with 16 bases between them. In DNA form, the CDR3 reads TGTGCCAGCACCCCGGACAAAGCAAGCAATGAGCAGTTCTTC. The encoded protein is CASTPDKASNEQFF.

This chain joins TRBV5-1 and TRBJ2-3, with TRBD2 identical over 7 bases. CDR1 is SGHRS, CDR2 YFSETQ, per germline. This CDR3 is 14 amino acids long. Trimming cost V 7 bases and J 0 bases; bases outside gene matches: 5. This chain's CDR3 is CASYREVSTDTQYF. CDR3 bases: TGCGCCAGCTATCGGGAGGTGAGCACAGATACGCAGTATTTT. Full variable domain (remainder filled in from reference TRBV5-1 and TRBJ2-3): KAGVTQTPRYLIKTRGQQVTLSCSPISGHRSVSWYQQTPGQGLQFLFEYFSETQRNKGNFPGRFSGRQFSNSRSEMNVSTLELGDSALYLCASYREVSTDTQYFGPGTRLTVL.

CDR3 DNA: TGTGCCAGCTCACCTGGGGGACTAGCGGGAGGAGATACGCAGTATTTT. Its translation: CASSPGGLAGGDTQYF. The chain joins TRBV18 to TRBJ2-3, with TRBD2 matching 15 bases. The CDR3 has 16 amino acids. Germline CDR1 KGHSH, CDR2 LQKENI. With V trimmed by 3 bases and J by 5 bases, 3 bases remained unmatched.

J is TRBJ1-1 and V is TRBV6-6, with D tentatively TRBD1 (5 bases). The CDR3 has 13 residues. Deletions cut 8 bases from V and 1 base from J, with 11 bases between. Germline CDR1 MNHNY, CDR2 SVGAGI (reference sequence). CDR3 bases: TGTGCCAGCGGGGGGGTAAAGAACACTGAAGCTTTCTTT. This sequence encodes CASGGVKNTEAFF.

This clone appeared once. This chain connects TRBV7-9 to TRBJ1-4; D perhaps matches TRBD1 (6 bases). The V and J ends lost 4 bases and 14 bases respectively, with 14 bases between them. There are 12 residues in the CDR3. Germline values: CDR1 SEHNR, CDR2 FQNEAQ (reference sequence). Here the CDR3 reads CASSYQTGRLFF. As DNA, the CDR3 is TGTGCCAGCAGCTACCAGACAGGAAGGCTGTTTTTT.

The chain joins TRBV29-1 to TRBJ2-3, with 7 bases fitting TRBD1. CDR1 and CDR2 (germline): SQVTM, ANQGSEA. This CDR3 spans 13 amino acids. J lost 6 bases, V lost 6 bases, and 9 bases had no gene match. The CDR3 coding sequence is TGCAGCGTGATGACCGGGACAGTCGATACGCAGTATTTT. It codes for CSVMTGTVDTQYF.

V and J are TRBV14 and TRBJ1-1; D gene ambiguous. The germline CDR1 and CDR2 sequences are SGHDN and FVKESK. The CDR3 is made up of 13 amino acids. Trimming took off 1 base at V and 5 bases at J, with 8 bases between the two ends. CDR3 DNA: TGTGCCAGCAGCCAAGGAGTGCGGACTGAAGCTTTCTTT. Translation gives CASSQGVRTEAFF.

V and J are TRBV2 and TRBJ1-1; 9 bases map to TRBD1. V gave up 4 bases and J gave up 4 bases; unmatched junction bases: 7. Germline V lookup: CDR1 SNHLY, CDR2 FYNNEI. The CDR3 covers 15 residues. The CDR3 loop reads CASSGVQGASTEAFF. CDR3 sequence (DNA): TGTGCCAGCAGTGGGGTACAGGGGGCGAGCACTGAAGCTTTCTTT.

This clone was counted between two and nine times. The rearrangement links TRBV28 to TRBJ2-7; D ambiguous. With 2 bases removed from V and 4 bases from J, the gap between germline ends came to 6 bases. Germline loops: CDR1 MDHEN, CDR2 SYDVKM. The CDR3 length is 12 residues. The CDR3 is CASSLEVYEQYF. The CDR3, as DNA: TGTGCCAGCAGTTTAGAGGTGTACGAGCAGTACTTC.

The gene calls are TRBV11-3 and TRBJ2-7; TRBD2 aligns across 7 bases. Per germline, CDR1 SGHNT and CDR2 YENEEA. Unmatched junction bases numbered 5, after V lost 5 bases and J lost 1 base. The CDR3 has 14 residues. The CDR3 loop reads CASSPVAGSYEQYF. The CDR3 bases are TGTGCCAGCAGCCCGGTAGCGGGTTCCTACGAGCAGTACTTC.

The sample holds a few counts of this clone. In DNA, the CDR3 is TGTGCCATCGAGGACTTATACACAGATACGCAGTATTTT. It encodes CAIEDLYTDTQYF. The rearrangement links TRBV6-5 to TRBJ2-3; tentatively, D is TRBD2 (5 bases). The germline V and J ends were trimmed by 10 bases and 2 bases, with 13 bases remaining between them. Germline loops: CDR1 MNHEY, CDR2 SVGAGI. The CDR3 length is 13 residues.

This chain joins TRBV3-1 (or the pseudogene TRBV3-2) and TRBJ1-6; 9 bases map to TRBD1. This CDR3 is built from 12 residues. V trimming: 10 bases; J trimming: 10 bases; junction bases outside the gene matches: 5. Germline CDR1 is LGHDT and CDR2 is YNNKEL (reference sequence). CDR3 residues: CATRTGESPLHF. CDR3 coding DNA: TGTGCCACCCGGACAGGGGAATCACCCCTCCACTTT.

This chain connects TRBV28 to TRBJ2-5, with a possible D match to TRBD2 (5 bases). The germline V gene encodes CDR1 MDHEN and CDR2 SYDVKM. Trimming left V 8 bases short and J 1 base short, with 5 bases between. The CDR3 runs to 11 residues. As DNA, the CDR3 is TGTGCCAGCCGGGGCCAAGAGACCCAGTACTTC. Protein sequence: CASRGQETQYF.

This chain uses TRBV9 with TRBJ1-1, with D unresolved. Germline V CDR1 and CDR2: SGDLS, YYNGEE. V was cut by 0 bases and J by 4 bases, with 10 bases left in between. The CDR3 contains 14 residues. Here the CDR3 reads CASSVAGSSTEAFF. The CDR3 nucleotides are TGTGCCAGCAGCGTAGCTGGGTCTAGCACTGAAGCTTTCTTT.

The CDR3: CASIDGLPNNEQFF. The CDR3 DNA reads as TGTGCCAGCATAGACGGACTGCCCAACAATGAGCAGTTCTTC. The chain has TRBV2 and TRBJ2-1; the D gene is possibly TRBD2 (5 bases). Germline CDR1 SNHLY, CDR2 FYNNEI. The CDR3 has 14 residues. Trimming cost V 7 bases and J 5 bases, with 15 bases left between them.

The gene calls are TRBV19 and TRBJ2-1; weak D call: TRBD2 (6 bases). V was trimmed by 4 bases and J by 5 bases, leaving 24 bases between them. This CDR3 is 18 amino acids long. Germline V gene data show CDR1 as LNHDA and CDR2 as SQIVND (reference sequence). This CDR3 reads CASSRGDSLPTRDNEQFF. Written as DNA, the CDR3 is TGTGCCAGTAGTAGGGGGGACTCCCTACCGACACGTGACAATGAGCAGTTCTTC.

The V call is TRBV6-5, the J call TRBJ2-3; D is unclear. The germline CDR1 and CDR2 sequences are MNHEY and SVGAGI. Trimming cost V 8 bases and J 1 base, with 7 bases left between them. This CDR3 is 12 amino acids long. CDR3 loop: CASAERTDTQYF. DNA for the CDR3: TGTGCCAGCGCCGAGCGCACAGATACGCAGTATTTT.

The chain recombines TRBV18 with TRBJ1-1; D is uncertain. Trimming shortened V by 3 bases and J by 3 bases, and 8 bases separated the two germline ends. The germline V gene encodes CDR1 KGHSH and CDR2 LQKENI. The CDR3 totals 13 residues. The CDR3 coding sequence is TGTGCCAGCTCACCCTTAGAGGACACTGAAGCTTTCTTT. Protein sequence: CASSPLEDTEAFF.

The gene calls are TRBV29-1 and TRBJ1-2, with 9 bases identical to TRBD1. The V segment lost 6 bases and the J segment 3 bases; nucleotides outside the gene matches: 8. CDR1 is SQVTM, CDR2 ANQGSEA, per germline. The CDR3 loop spans 14 amino acids. The DNA of the CDR3 is TGCAGCGTCCGGGGGGGACAGGGAGACTATGGCTACACCTTC. Its translation: CSVRGGQGDYGYTF.

This chain joins TRBV5-4 and TRBJ2-1, with 10 bases identical to TRBD1. The CDR3 sequence is 15 residues long. V was clipped by 4 bases and J by 3 bases; unmatched bases: 4. CDR1 and CDR2 (germline): SGHNT, YYREEE (reference sequence). CDR3 sequence: CASSTGQGNYNEQFF. The CDR3 coding sequence is TGTGCCAGCAGCACGGGACAGGGGAACTACAATGAGCAGTTCTTC.

The chain is built from TRBV11-3 and TRBJ1-2, with TRBD1 matching 8 bases. This CDR3 spans 16 amino acids. The V segment lost 0 bases and the J segment 12 bases; nucleotides outside the gene matches: 15. Germline loops: CDR1 SGHNT, CDR2 YENEEA. The CDR3 DNA reads as TGTGCCAGCAGCTTAGAGGCGGTGGGCAGGGGGCCCTCAAACACCTTC. Translating it yields CASSLEAVGRGPSNTF.

The chain has TRBV28 and TRBJ2-3; TRBD2 agrees at 11 bases. In germline, CDR1 is MDHEN, CDR2 SYDVKM. The CDR3 covers 16 residues. The V segment lost 10 bases and the J segment 3 bases; nucleotides outside the gene matches: 12. CDR3 nucleotide sequence: TGTGCCATCCTACCCCTTAGCGGGAGGGTAACAGATACGCAGTATTTT. Residues: CAILPLSGRVTDTQYF.

This chain uses TRBV11-2 with TRBJ2-1; D perhaps matches TRBD1 (6 bases). This CDR3 spans 15 amino acids. CDR1 is SGHAT, CDR2 FQNNGV, per germline. V lost 4 bases, J lost 6 bases, and 16 bases lay in between. In DNA, the CDR3 is TGTGCCAGCAGCTCCCGACAGGCATGGTTCAATGAGCAGTTCTTC. Translating gives CASSSRQAWFNEQFF.

The chain carries TRBV28 and TRBJ2-1; 9 bases agree with TRBD2. This CDR3 has 17 amino acids. Germline lookup yields CDR1 MDHEN and CDR2 SYDVKM. The J segment lost 0 bases and the V segment lost 5 bases, leaving 8 bases of the junction unmatched. CDR3 bases: TGTGCCAGCAGTACGCTAGCGGGACCGAGCTCCTACAATGAGCAGTTCTTC. Its protein product is CASSTLAGPSSYNEQFF. Full variable domain (rest looked up from reference TRBV28 and TRBJ2-1): DVKVTQSSRYLVKRTGEKVFLECVQDMDHENMFWYRQDPGLGLRLIYFSYDVKMKEKGDIPEGYSVSREKKERFSLILESASTNQTSMYLCASSTLAGPSSYNEQFFGPGTRLTVL.